These T cell receptor beta chains were read from a single sample in a study of T cell responses to AZD1222 COVID-19 vaccine. Only in-frame clones appear in the TCRdb table, and some are missing; sequencing was by immunoSEQ multiplex PCR. Of tens of thousands of clones in the sample, 70% to 90% were seen once. Sequenced material: peripheral blood, taken on day 0 of AZD1222 vaccination. The receptors originated from an adult in good health. The CDR3 runs from the conserved cysteine through the conserved F or W. D genes are given only for firm matches. Clone size is shown for a subset of rows, as once, few, many or a class of expanded clone.

j_gene: TRBJ2-3; abundance: .; d_gene: .; v_gene: TRBV6-5; len: 14; CDR3nt: TGTGCCAGTCGGAGAGGTCGTCTTTCAGATACGCAGTATTTT; CDR3aa: CASRRGRLSDTQYF
j_gene: TRBJ1-4; abundance: once; d_gene: .; v_gene: TRBV7-6; len: 17; CDR3nt: TGTGCCAGCAGCTTAATTACCGGACAGTCAACTAATGAAAAACTGTTTTTT; CDR3aa: CASSLITGQSTNEKLFF
j_gene: TRBJ2-5; abundance: .; d_gene: TRBD2; v_gene: TRBV5-1; len: 15; CDR3nt: TGCGCCAGCAGCTCGGCGGCTAGCGGGGAAGAGACCCAGTACTTC; CDR3aa: CASSSAASGEETQYF
j_gene: TRBJ1-2; abundance: .; d_gene: .; v_gene: TRBV5-6; len: 12; CDR3nt: TGTGCCAGCAGCTCGACAGCTTATGGCTACACCTTC; CDR3aa: CASSSTAYGYTF
j_gene: TRBJ2-3; abundance: .; d_gene: .; v_gene: TRBV5-1; len: 16; CDR3nt: TGCGCCAGCAGCTTGGCCCCGGGGGCGGGCACAGATACGCAGTATTTT; CDR3aa: CASSLAPGAGTDTQYF
j_gene: TRBJ1-5; abundance: .; d_gene: TRBD1; v_gene: TRBV19; len: 15; CDR3nt: TGTGCCAGTAGTCCTCTTGGACAGGGTAGTCAGCCCCAGCATTTT; CDR3aa: CASSPLGQGSQPQHF
j_gene: TRBJ1-6; abundance: .; d_gene: .; v_gene: TRBV27; len: 15; CDR3nt: TGTGCCAGCAGTCCACGGCCACAGTCCAACTCACCCCTCCACTTT; CDR3aa: CASSPRPQSNSPLHF
j_gene: TRBJ2-2; abundance: .; d_gene: .; v_gene: TRBV5-1; len: 15; CDR3nt: TGCGCCAGCAGCTCCGAACTTGAACGCACCGGGGAGCTGTTTTTT; CDR3aa: CASSSELERTGELFF
j_gene: TRBJ2-7; abundance: .; d_gene: TRBD1; v_gene: TRBV3-1/TRBV3-2; len: 14; CDR3nt: TGTGCCAGCAGCCAAGAGGGGACAGGCGGGGAGCAGTACTTC; CDR3aa: CASSQEGTGGEQYF
j_gene: TRBJ2-1; abundance: .; d_gene: .; v_gene: TRBV5-1; len: 15; CDR3nt: TGCGCCAGCAGCTTGGTGGGGGAGAACTACAATGAGCAGTTCTTC; CDR3aa: CASSLVGENYNEQFF
j_gene: TRBJ2-1; abundance: .; d_gene: TRBD2; v_gene: TRBV19; len: 14; CDR3nt: TGTGCCAGTAGTACCGGGGGGACGAAAAATGAGCAGTTCTTC; CDR3aa: CASSTGGTKNEQFF
j_gene: TRBJ1-1; abundance: once; d_gene: .; v_gene: TRBV19; len: 14; CDR3nt: TGTGCCAGTAACGGCGGATACATGAACGATGAAGCTTTCTTT; CDR3aa: CASNGGYMNDEAFF
j_gene: TRBJ2-7; abundance: .; d_gene: .; v_gene: TRBV6-6; len: 14; CDR3nt: TGTGCCACCACGGGGAGTAGGGCAACGTACGAGCAGTACTTC; CDR3aa: CATTGSRATYEQYF
j_gene: TRBJ1-1; abundance: .; d_gene: .; v_gene: TRBV14; len: 14; CDR3nt: TGTGCCAGCAGCCAAGTATGGTCGAACACTGAAGCTTTCTTT; CDR3aa: CASSQVWSNTEAFF
j_gene: TRBJ2-1; abundance: .; d_gene: .; v_gene: TRBV3-1/TRBV3-2; len: 15; CDR3nt: TGTGCCAGCAGCCAGGCGGGCTTCTCCTACAATGAGCAGTTCTTC; CDR3aa: CASSQAGFSYNEQFF
j_gene: TRBJ2-3; abundance: .; d_gene: TRBD2; v_gene: TRBV6-5; len: 15; CDR3nt: TGTGCCACCGACCAGTTCGGGGGGGGTACAGATACGCAGTATTTT; CDR3aa: CATDQFGGGTDTQYF
j_gene: TRBJ2-5; abundance: .; d_gene: .; v_gene: TRBV19; len: 13; CDR3nt: TGTGCCAGTAGGCAGGGCTACCAAGAGACCCAGTACTTC; CDR3aa: CASRQGYQETQYF
j_gene: TRBJ2-3; abundance: .; d_gene: .; v_gene: TRBV2; len: 16; CDR3nt: TGTGCCAGCACGCGGGACGGGCGAACTAGCACAGATACGCAGTATTTT; CDR3aa: CASTRDGRTSTDTQYF
j_gene: TRBJ1-2; abundance: .; d_gene: TRBD1; v_gene: TRBV5-1; len: 12; CDR3nt: TGCGCCAGCAGCGCAACAGGGGAGGGCTACACCTTC; CDR3aa: CASSATGEGYTF
j_gene: TRBJ1-2; abundance: .; d_gene: .; v_gene: TRBV27; len: 14; CDR3nt: TGTGCCAGCAGAAAGGGGGTCGTGGACTATGGCTACACCTTC; CDR3aa: CASRKGVVDYGYTF
j_gene: TRBJ1-2; abundance: .; d_gene: .; v_gene: TRBV7-8; len: 16; CDR3nt: TGTGCCAGCAGCTTAGTAGGCGCAGGGGAGAACTATGGCTACACCTTC; CDR3aa: CASSLVGAGENYGYTF